The entry below gives a single T cell receptor beta chain sequence along with its context. Antigen unknown. Incorporated into the TCR beta cDNA libraries were unique molecular identifiers, which served to reduce PCR and sequencing biases. TCRdb reanalysed the PCR reads using MiXCR and keeps one entry per CDR3 protein. In the table there are roughly 580,000 distinct CDR3 sequences, roughly 45% of which are singletons. This record comes from a study of post-analysis software for immune sequencing data. Overall study: Recorded disease courses covered relapsing-remitting, secondary progressive and progressive-relapsing multiple sclerosis. Some patients had no subtype annotation. Overall study findings and caveats: TRBV5-6, TRBV5-1 and TRBV20-1 were among several TRBV segments more frequent in patients than controls. Co-batched samples clustered tightly together by F measure.

CDR1 and CDR2 from the germline V gene are LGHDT and YNNKEL (reference sequence). Germline trimming cut 5 bases from V and 8 bases from J; bases unmatched to any gene: 8. CDR3 size: 15 residues. The clonotype was recovered from a girl between 5 and 17 years old with multiple sclerosis. J is TRBJ2-2 and V is TRBV3-1; 10 nucleotides match TRBD2. The source material was blood. The CDR3 region is CASSRLAGVRGELFF. The CDR3 DNA follows: TGTGCCAGCAGCAGGCTAGCGGGAGTAAGGGGGGAGCTGTTTTTT.